This entry describes one T cell receptor beta chain. Antigen unknown. This entry is derived from a study of cytomegalovirus exposure and HLA in healthy donors. Both 60 Vbeta primers and 13 Jbeta primers went into the PCR. Sequenced by immunoSEQ multiplex PCR; TCRdb stores in-frame clones only, minus some. This sample's table reports about 170,000 clones. This CDR3 spans 13 amino acids. V lost 6 bases, J lost 1 base, and 11 bases lay in between. From germline, CDR1 is SGHNT and CDR2 YYREEE (reference sequence). Study-wide points: Among donors in an Asian-associated ancestry cluster, a later analysis reportedly found fewer N-insertions than the approximately 670-donor mean. A later analysis linked a missense variant in DCLRE1C to the trimming of TCR beta V and J genes. Per published reports, the classifier diagnosed cytomegalovirus status with high specificity and sensitivity.

This chain joins TRBV5-4 and TRBJ2-7; weak D call: TRBD2 (7 bases). This TCR was sampled from a woman aged 18-29 years in good health and CMV-seropositive. Sequenced material: PBMCs. The CDR3 reads CASTGGNSYEQYF. CDR3 coding DNA: TGTGCCAGCACGGGGGGCAATTCCTACGAGCAGTACTTC. The whole variable domain, remainder taken from reference TRBV5-4 and TRBJ2-7, is ETGVTQSPTHLIKTRGQQVTLRCSSQSGHNTVSWYQQALGQGPQFIFQYYREEENGRGNFPPRFSGLQFPNYSSELNVNALELDDSALYLCASTGGNSYEQYFGPGTRLTVT.